This T cell receptor (beta chain) was captured by sequencing in a study of blood T cell repertoires in COVID-19 (TCRdb year 2020). General notes on the study: Samples from collaborators originated in the United States, Italy and Spain and spanned both the acute and convalescent phases of COVID-19. Where HLA class I and class II types were available, the types were taken from metadata supplied by the sample provider, not from assay-based typing. The prospective study material was composed of cDNA or gDNA derived from T cells, B-cell-depleted T cells, or PBMCs. The repertoires were released in a freely available public database meant as a resource for research on the immune response to SARS-CoV-2. A de-identified subject ID, COVID-19 status, age in years and sex were almost always included in the sample metadata. Deeply sampled blood TCRbeta repertoires from subjects exposed to, actively infected with, or recovered from COVID-19 were included in the dataset. Samples came from the ongoing ImmuneRACE study (first 160 participants) plus 1,254 subjects from 6 global collaborators.

V trim: 1 base; J trim: 6 bases; unmatched bases: 6. Its CDR3 holds 15 amino acids, cysteine through phenylalanine. Just CDR3 DNA is preserved here, 45 bases in frame from base 1. Via the germline V gene, CDR1 is SGHRS and CDR2 YFSETQ. Participants in the prospective study were aged 18 to 89 years, lived in 20 to 30 United States geographic areas, and enrolled through a virtual design. To assign participants to cohorts, the prospective study relied on clinical history that participants themselves reported in a screening survey and a study questionnaire. Exposed participants had been in contact with someone with a PCR-confirmed or clinician-diagnosed COVID-19 case within 2 weeks of study entry. Each participant in the prospective study had whole blood, serum and a nasopharyngeal or oropharyngeal swab collected by mobile phlebotomists. Participants in the prospective study had the option to provide additional blood draws and questionnaires over a roughly 2-month period. Blood samples from the prospective study were shipped frozen or at room temperature prior to DNA extraction.

Remarks on this clone: Its antigen has not been determined. Base-call qualities are not available, and no considerably larger clone is one nucleotide away.

TCRbeta CDR3 regions were amplified from genomic DNA using the immunoSEQ Assay, a bias-controlled multiplex PCR. The paper's processing steps were these. The number of nucleated cells in each sample was estimated by amplification of reference gene primers within the assay. Sequence reads were collapsed and filtered to measure the absolute abundance of every unique TCRbeta CDR3 rearrangement. For each sample, productive Simpson clonality was calculated by taking the square root of Simpson's diversity index across productive rearrangements. The table comes from immuneACCESS by way of TCRdb, which keeps in-frame sequences with V and J called. Part of the clones is missing from these tables; in studies checked, under half for an unresolved V gene and the rest for unknown reasons. That table supplies the V and J calls and clone size; D and trimming were determined from the DNA. In this sample the table shows 250,000 or so clones, approximately 81% of which occur a single time. Jointly, the top ten make up just over 6.5% of the sample.

Study-level results and caveats: How much clinical and demographic metadata was included differed by source and by participant, and the metadata was provided uncurated.

This sequence uses TRBV5-1 and TRBJ1-4, with 7 bases matching TRBD1. The material sequenced was PBMCs or T cells enriched from blood (not recorded which). The source is a woman aged 45-65 years who had been exposed to COVID-19. CDR3 region: CASSLSGDRDEKLFF. The DNA is TGCGCCAGCAGCTTGTCCGGGGACAGAGATGAAAAACTGTTTTTT.